The 17 T cell receptor beta chains listed next were all sequenced from one sample in a study of T cell changes during pregnancy in multiple sclerosis. Profiling relied on immunoSEQ multiplex PCR, and the TCRdb table lists in-frame clones only, not all of them. The data show about 59,000 clones, with 85% to 90% seen just once and under 5.5% held by the top ten. Sample: peripheral blood from another person, used as feeder cells. The source is a human donor whose cells served as feeder cells for cultures in a pregnancy study.

The chain employs TRBV7-9 and TRBJ1-6; 9 nucleotides line up with TRBD1. CDR1 is SEHNR and CDR2 is FQNEAQ in the germline V gene (reference sequence). Trimming cost V 2 bases and J 9 bases; bases outside gene matches: 2. The CDR3 is made up of 14 amino acids. The CDR3 spells CASSLTGGGSPLHF. In nucleotides, the CDR3 is TGTGCCAGCAGCTTAACAGGGGGCGGTTCACCCCTCCACTTT.

The chain employs TRBV7-9 and TRBJ2-5; the D gene is possibly TRBD1 (6 bases). V lost 5 bases and J lost 2, with 12 bases in between. The germline CDR1 and CDR2 sequences are SEHNR and FQNEAQ (reference sequence). This CDR3 contains 14 residues. The CDR3 is CASSLQGWQETQYF. CDR3 coding DNA: TGTGCCAGCAGCCTACAGGGATGGCAAGAGACCCAGTACTTC.

The chain links TRBV30 to TRBJ1-4; 8 nucleotides match TRBD1. Germline-derived CDR1 and CDR2 are GTSNPN and SVGIG (reference sequence). After removal of 4 bases from V and 0 bases from J, the junction contained 4 bases not matched to a gene. This CDR3 contains 15 residues. CDR3: CAWTRTGSTNEKLFF. The DNA of the CDR3 is TGTGCCTGGACCCGGACAGGGTCAACTAATGAAAAACTGTTTTTT.

The sample holds one count of this clone. The rearrangement uses TRBV5-1 and TRBJ2-2; D gene uncertain. Deletions cut 4 bases from V and 7 bases from J, with 14 bases between. Germline V CDR1 and CDR2: SGHRS, YFSETQ. There are 14 residues in the CDR3. The CDR3 bases are TGCGCCAGCAGCACCAACAAGGGCGTCGGGGAGCTGTTTTTT. Translating gives CASSTNKGVGELFF.

The CDR3 is CASSTHREMNTEAFF. CDR3 bases: TGTGCCAGCAGCACTCACAGGGAGATGAACACTGAAGCTTTCTTT. This rearrangement joins TRBV7-8 to TRBJ1-1; maybe TRBD1 (6 bases). The V end was cut by 5 bases, the J end by 0 bases, with 13 bases between. Germline V gene sequence: CDR1 SGHVS, CDR2 FQNEAQ. This CDR3 region has 15 residues.

The J gene is TRBJ2-7, the V gene TRBV7-6; no reliable D call. Germline values: CDR1 SGHVS, CDR2 FNYEAQ. This CDR3 comprises 11 residues. V lost 5 bases and J 7 bases, leaving 9 bases between the germline ends. The CDR3 loop reads CASSPVSEQYF. DNA of the CDR3: TGTGCCAGCAGCCCAGTCAGTGAGCAGTACTTC.

The chain is built from TRBV5-6 and TRBJ2-7; 7 bases match TRBD1. The CDR3 extends over 13 amino acids. Trimming removed 4 bases from V and 5 bases from J; junction bases left unmatched: 6. Germline lookup yields CDR1 SGHDT and CDR2 YYEEEE. The CDR3 sequence: CASSVGTADEQYF. The CDR3 DNA is TGTGCCAGCAGCGTCGGGACAGCCGACGAGCAGTACTTC.

The chain links TRBV5-1 to TRBJ1-1; D is uncertain. From germline, CDR1 is SGHRS and CDR2 YFSETQ. The CDR3 has 16 residues. The germline V and J ends were trimmed by 2 bases and 1 base, with 15 bases remaining between them. This chain's CDR3 is CASSLWVDRRNTEAFF. The DNA of the CDR3 is TGCGCCAGCAGCTTATGGGTGGACCGCCGGAACACTGAAGCTTTCTTT.

The chain combines TRBV19 with TRBJ1-5; D might be TRBD1 (5 bases). There are 16 residues in the CDR3. Germline V gene lookup returns CDR1 LNHDA and CDR2 SQIVND (reference sequence). V was trimmed by 4 bases and J by 5 bases, leaving 18 bases between them. The CDR3 DNA reads TGTGCCAGTAGTACCATACTAGGGGTCCTCCATCAGCCCCAGCATTTT. This codes for CASSTILGVLHQPQHF. Full variable domain (rest looked up from reference TRBV19 and TRBJ1-5): DGGITQSPKYLFRKEGQNVTLSCEQNLNHDAMYWYRQDPGQGLRLIYYSQIVNDFQKGDIAEGYSVSREKKESFPLTVTSAQKNPTAFYLCASSTILGVLHQPQHFGDGTRLSIL.

J is TRBJ1-1 and V is TRBV19; a possible D gene is TRBD1 (6 bases). The CDR3 is made up of 15 amino acids. V was cut by 5 bases and J by 5 bases, with 18 bases left in between. CDR1 and CDR2 (germline): LNHDA, SQIVND (reference sequence). The CDR3 DNA sequence: TGTGCCAGTAGTGCAGGGGACACCCTAAAGACTGAAGCTTTCTTT. Amino acid sequence: CASSAGDTLKTEAFF.

This chain uses TRBV7-9 with TRBJ2-2; perhaps TRBD1 as D (6 bases). Trimming took 4 bases from V and 4 from J, leaving 22 bases between them. CDR1 and CDR2 from the germline V gene are SEHNR and FQNEAQ (reference sequence). The CDR3 has 18 amino acids. In nucleotides, the CDR3 is TGTGCCAGCAGCTCCGTCACCGGGACACGAGCCGGCACCGGGGAGCTGTTTTTT. This codes for CASSSVTGTRAGTGELFF.

This clone was counted a few times. DNA of the CDR3: TGCGCCAGCAGCTTGGGGGACAGGGAAAACTATGGCTACACCTTC. This sequence encodes CASSLGDRENYGYTF. The chain recombines TRBV5-1 with TRBJ1-2, with 9 nucleotides matching TRBD1. V lost 0 bases and J lost 2; bases outside the gene matches: 2. The length of the CDR3 is 15 residues. From germline, CDR1 is SGHRS and CDR2 YFSETQ. Combining the CDR3 with reference TRBV5-1 and TRBJ1-2 gives the whole variable domain KAGVTQTPRYLIKTRGQQVTLSCSPISGHRSVSWYQQTPGQGLQFLFEYFSETQRNKGNFPGRFSGRQFSNSRSEMNVSTLELGDSALYLCASSLGDRENYGYTFGSGTRLTVV.

The chain carries TRBV19 and TRBJ2-1; D perhaps matches TRBD1 (6 bases). Trimming took off 10 bases at V and 8 bases at J, with 15 bases between the two ends. This CDR3 has 12 residues. Germline assignment: CDR1 LNHDA and CDR2 SQIVND (reference sequence). CDR3 nucleotides: TGTGCCATCCAGGGGCTGGGGTATGAGCAGTTCTTC. It encodes CAIQGLGYEQFF.

The rearrangement uses TRBV6-4 and TRBJ1-2, with 9 bases identical to TRBD1. The CDR3 sequence is 14 residues long. The V gene's germline CDR1 is MRHNA and CDR2 SNTAGT. V was pared by 7 bases and J by 3 bases, with 6 bases of the junction left unmatched. The CDR3 loop is CASIQRQGDYGYTF. CDR3 coding DNA: TGTGCCAGCATCCAACGACAGGGGGACTATGGCTACACCTTC.

J is TRBJ2-3 and V is TRBV6-5, with 9 bases matching TRBD2. This CDR3 has 16 amino acids. The trim removed 3 bases at V and 5 bases at J, leaving 9 bases unmatched. Germline assignment: CDR1 MNHEY and CDR2 SVGAGI. The CDR3 protein is CASSYSRREGGDTQYF. As DNA, the CDR3 is TGTGCCAGCAGTTATAGTCGGCGGGAGGGCGGAGATACGCAGTATTTT.

The chain joins TRBV19 to TRBJ2-2; no firm D call. CDR1 LNHDA and CDR2 SQIVND come from the germline V gene (reference sequence). V lost 5 bases, J lost 3 bases, and 7 bases lay in between. The CDR3 contains 13 residues. CDR3 coding DNA: TGTGCCAGTAGTGCGACTGACACCGGGGAGCTGTTTTTT. It encodes CASSATDTGELFF. Full variable domain (rest looked up from reference TRBV19 and TRBJ2-2): DGGITQSPKYLFRKEGQNVTLSCEQNLNHDAMYWYRQDPGQGLRLIYYSQIVNDFQKGDIAEGYSVSREKKESFPLTVTSAQKNPTAFYLCASSATDTGELFFGEGSRLTVL.

This clone was counted a single time. The V call is TRBV10-3, the J call TRBJ1-1; D is unclear. V dropped 10 bases and J dropped 6 bases, with 21 bases sitting between them. Looked up from germline, CDR1 is ENHRY and CDR2 is SYGVKD. The CDR3 runs 14 residues. The CDR3 nucleotides are TGTGCCACCTTTCCCCTAGAGGGCTCGGCTGAAGCTTTCTTT. Translating gives CATFPLEGSAEAFF.